A single sample is the source of the 8 T cell receptor beta chains below, sequenced in a study of T-cell memory formation after mild COVID-19. Each CDR3 protein gets one entry after TCRdb re-called the 5' RACE reads with MiXCR. The sample has around 320,000 distinct CDR3 sequences, around 27% seen once; the top ten hold roughly 13%. Sequenced sample: PBMCs or a T cell subset sorted from them (not recorded which). The receptors shown here come from an adult woman who had mild COVID-19 (a few samples of this study predate the infection). Cell type and time point are not known.

The table lists this clonotype with a few counts. The chain couples TRBV6-5 to TRBJ2-2; no firm D call. This CDR3 spans 14 amino acids. Trimming left V 2 bases short and J 3 bases short, with 7 bases between. The germline V gene encodes CDR1 MNHEY and CDR2 SVGAGI. The CDR3 sequence is CASSYRAYTGELFF. The CDR3 DNA is TGTGCCAGCAGTTACCGGGCCTACACCGGGGAGCTGTTTTTT.

This clonotype was recorded a few times. The V call is TRBV4-1, the J call TRBJ2-1; 8 bases line up with TRBD2. The J segment lost 7 bases and the V segment lost 2 bases, leaving 4 bases of the junction unmatched. CDR3 length: 14 amino acids. Germline-derived CDR1 and CDR2 are MGHRA and YSYEKL. CDR3 sequence: CASSQRAGVNEQFF. The CDR3 region has the DNA TGCGCCAGCAGCCAACGAGCGGGGGTTAATGAGCAGTTCTTC.

This clonotype was counted a few times. The chain uses TRBV7-9 and TRBJ2-1; possibly TRBD2 for D (6 bases). CDR3 length equals 14 residues. Germline CDR1 and CDR2: SEHNR and FQNEAQ (reference sequence). Trimming took 5 bases from V and 8 from J, leaving 16 bases between them. CDR3 in DNA: TGTGCCAGCAGCCACAGCTCGTCGGGGGATGAGCAGTTCTTC. This sequence encodes CASSHSSSGDEQFF.

This chain connects TRBV12-3 or TRBV12-4 to TRBJ2-7, with TRBD2 identical over 8 bases. The CDR3 length is 17 residues. V was pared by 6 bases and J by 5 bases, with 18 bases of the junction left unmatched. The CDR3 here is CASSAMGQAGVLDEQYF. The CDR3 bases are TGTGCCAGCAGCGCTATGGGGCAAGCGGGAGTTCTAGACGAGCAGTACTTC.

This clonotype was detected only a few times. The V and J genes are TRBV5-1 and TRBJ1-4; 10 bases are a match to TRBD1. Per germline, CDR1 SGHRS and CDR2 YFSETQ. With V trimmed by 3 bases and J by 5 bases, 7 bases remained unmatched. The CDR3 length is 16 residues. The CDR3 nucleotides are TGCGCCAGCAGCTACAACCCGGGACAGGGGAATGAAAAACTGTTTTTT. Protein: CASSYNPGQGNEKLFF.

In its sample, this clonotype was seen many times. The chain recombines TRBV12-3 or TRBV12-4 with TRBJ1-5; the match to TRBD1 covers 9 bases. With V trimmed by 5 bases and J by 7 bases, 3 bases remained unmatched. The CDR3 runs to 13 residues. The CDR3 bases are TGTGCCAGCAGTCGGACAGGGGACCAGCCCCAGCATTTT. Translated: CASSRTGDQPQHF.

This clonotype turned up a few times. J is TRBJ2-1 and V is TRBV11-3; the D gene is possibly TRBD2 (6 bases). Germline CDR1 and CDR2: SGHNT and YENEEA. Trimming took off 5 bases at V and 0 bases at J, with 11 bases between the two ends. The CDR3 length is 15 residues. The CDR3 is CASSPRLVSYNEQFF. The CDR3 DNA is TGTGCCAGCAGCCCCCGACTAGTCTCCTACAATGAGCAGTTCTTC.

This clonotype turned up a few times. The chain recombines TRBV4-2 with TRBJ2-3; no firm D call. From germline, CDR1 is LGHNA and CDR2 YNFKEQ. The CDR3 consists of 14 residues. V was cut by 4 bases and J by 4 bases, with 12 bases left in between. In DNA, the CDR3 is TGTGCCAGCAGCCCCTTAGGAGACTCAGATACGCAGTATTTT. It yields the protein CASSPLGDSDTQYF.